These 7 T cell receptor beta chains originate from one sample sequenced in a study of blood T cell repertoires in COVID-19. This table comes from immunoSEQ multiplex PCR, and its TCRdb copy is limited to in-frame clones, with some not included. This repertoire shows about 370,000 clones, around 89% found once; its top ten account for 2.5% to 3.5%. Specimen: peripheral blood. These TCRs come from a woman between 25 and 40 years old with COVID-19, enrolled during active disease.

This chain joins TRBV3-1 (or the pseudogene TRBV3-2) and TRBJ2-1, with 7 nucleotides matching TRBD2. Looked up from germline, CDR1 is LGHDT and CDR2 is YNNKEL (reference sequence). This CDR3 comprises 11 residues. Losses at the gene ends were 4 bases for V and 10 bases for J; bases not matched to a gene: 1. The DNA of the CDR3 is TGTGCCAGCAGCCTACTAGCGGAGCAGTTCTTC. Translated: CASSLLAEQFF.

This clone has just one count. The chain couples TRBV19 to TRBJ1-3, with D unresolved. The germline gives CDR1 LNHDA, CDR2 SQIVND (reference sequence). The V gene lost 9 bases and the J gene lost 2 bases, with 14 bases spanning the gap. The CDR3 is 14 residues long. The CDR3 DNA sequence: TGTGCCAGCATAGAAGTCGGGGCTGGAAACACCATATATTTT. Amino acid sequence: CASIEVGAGNTIYF. The whole variable domain, filled in from reference TRBV19 and TRBJ1-3, reads DGGITQSPKYLFRKEGQNVTLSCEQNLNHDAMYWYRQDPGQGLRLIYYSQIVNDFQKGDIAEGYSVSREKKESFPLTVTSAQKNPTAFYLCASIEVGAGNTIYFGEGSWLTVV.

This clone was picked up many times. The rearrangement uses TRBV7-9 and TRBJ1-3; D unclear. V was cut by 3 bases and J by 0 bases, with 3 bases left in between. This CDR3 comprises 13 residues. Germline CDR1 reads SEHNR; CDR2 reads FQNEAQ (reference sequence). The CDR3: CASSFGSGNTIYF. CDR3 nucleotides: TGTGCCAGCAGCTTCGGCTCTGGAAACACCATATATTTT.

This sequence joins TRBV6-2 or TRBV6-3 and TRBJ1-1, with 8 bases aligning to TRBD1. The CDR3 has 14 residues. After removal of 5 bases from V and 7 bases from J, the junction contained 9 bases not matched to a gene. The germline V gene encodes CDR1 MNHEY and CDR2 SVGEGT. The CDR3 is CASSQGQALGEAFF. CDR3 nucleotide sequence: TGTGCCAGCAGTCAGGGACAGGCCTTGGGTGAAGCTTTCTTT.

The V call is TRBV6-5, the J call TRBJ1-1, with TRBD1 as a possible D gene (6 bases). V was shortened by 6 bases and J by 10 bases, with 21 bases between the two germline ends. There are 14 residues in the CDR3. Germline lookup yields CDR1 MNHEY and CDR2 SVGAGI. The DNA for the CDR3 is TGTGCCAGCAGCCTCAACTTGGACAGACTTGGAGCTTTCTTT. It codes for CASSLNLDRLGAFF.

This rearrangement joins TRBV7-8 to TRBJ2-3; tentatively, D is TRBD2 (5 bases). CDR1 is SGHVS and CDR2 is FQNEAQ in the germline V gene. V gave up 1 base and J gave up 6 bases, with 5 bases separating them. This CDR3 region has 12 residues. The CDR3 DNA sequence: TGTGCCAGCAGCTTAGGGGAGGATACGCAGTATTTT. Protein sequence: CASSLGEDTQYF.

This chain links TRBV6-5 with TRBJ1-1, with 11 bases matching TRBD1. After removal of 8 bases from V and 5 bases from J, the junction contained 10 bases not matched to a gene. Germline values: CDR1 MNHEY, CDR2 SVGAGI. The CDR3 contains 15 residues. The CDR3 DNA reads as TGTGCCAGCCGGAGGACAGGGGGCGTTGGAACTGAAGCTTTCTTT. It is translated as CASRRTGGVGTEAFF.